Presented here are 9 T cell receptor beta chains from one specimen sequenced in a study of graft-versus-host responses after intestinal transplantation. Their cognate antigens are unknown. Using immunoSEQ multiplex PCR, the repertoire was profiled, and TCRdb retains in-frame clones only, with some absent. The sample records some 110,000 clones, over 85% being singletons. Specimen: unstimulated CD4+ T cells sorted from spleen or lymph node cells, collected before transplant. The receptors derive from a human donor who was the organ donor for an intestinal transplant.

This chain joins TRBV5-1 and TRBJ2-5, with a tentative D call TRBD2 (6 bases). The length of the CDR3 is 14 residues. With 0 bases removed from V and 5 bases from J, the gap between germline ends came to 11 bases. Germline loops: CDR1 SGHRS, CDR2 YFSETQ. The CDR3 spells CASSLDAGTETQYF. The CDR3 bases are TGCGCCAGCAGCTTGGATGCGGGGACGGAGACCCAGTACTTC.

The rearrangement uses TRBV5-6 and TRBJ1-2; TRBD1 is a possible D gene (5 bases). The CDR3 spans 15 residues. Germline V gene sequence: CDR1 SGHDT, CDR2 YYEEEE. The V and J ends lost 0 bases and 4 bases respectively, with 13 bases between them. The CDR3 loop reads CASSLVQGWGYGYTF. CDR3 sequence (DNA): TGTGCCAGCAGCTTGGTCCAGGGATGGGGCTATGGCTACACCTTC.

The chain couples TRBV19 to TRBJ1-5; the D is unclear. Germline CDR1 is LNHDA and CDR2 is SQIVND (reference sequence). This CDR3 is 13 amino acids long. Trimming took off 6 bases at V and 5 bases at J, with 11 bases between the two ends. The DNA for the CDR3 is TGTGCCAGTAGGATGGGGAGGGATCAGCCCCAGCATTTT. Its translation: CASRMGRDQPQHF.

The rearrangement joins TRBV4-1 to TRBJ2-5; D remains unclear. This CDR3 region has 15 residues. Per the germline V gene, CDR1 is MGHRA and CDR2 is YSYEKL. V was trimmed by 1 base and J by 2 bases, leaving 11 bases between them. The CDR3 is CASSQVLTLQETQYF. The CDR3 DNA is TGCGCCAGCAGCCAAGTCCTGACACTGCAAGAGACCCAGTACTTC.

The rearrangement links TRBV6-5 to TRBJ2-7; 7 nucleotides agree with TRBD2. Per germline, CDR1 MNHEY and CDR2 SVGAGI. The junction had 14 bases not matched to a gene; V was cut back by 5 bases and J by 7 bases. This CDR3 has 15 residues. This chain's CDR3 is CASSALPGGLGEQYF. CDR3 DNA: TGTGCCAGCAGTGCCCTACCGGGAGGATTAGGGGAGCAGTACTTC.

The chain couples TRBV19 to TRBJ1-5, with 12 bases that match TRBD1. The V gene's germline CDR1 is LNHDA and CDR2 SQIVND (reference sequence). The CDR3 runs to 16 residues. V lost 5 bases to trimming and J lost 2 bases; unmatched junction nucleotides: 4. The DNA of the CDR3 is TGTGCCAGTAGTCCCGGGACAGGGGGCCGCAATCAGCCCCAGCATTTT. This gives the protein CASSPGTGGRNQPQHF.

The chain is built from TRBV11-2 and TRBJ2-7; D possibly corresponds to TRBD2 (6 bases). The germline V and J ends were trimmed by 3 bases and 5 bases, with 8 bases remaining between them. Germline CDR1 is SGHAT and CDR2 is FQNNGV. The CDR3 consists of 12 residues. The CDR3 DNA sequence: TGTGCCAGCAGCTTTCCTAGCGACGAGCAGTACTTC. Protein: CASSFPSDEQYF.

The chain combines TRBV5-6 with TRBJ1-1, with D unresolved. Germline V gene sequence: CDR1 SGHDT, CDR2 YYEEEE. With 4 bases removed from V and 0 bases from J, the gap between germline ends came to 7 bases. The length of the CDR3 is 13 residues. CDR3 amino acids: CASSPTMNTEAFF. The CDR3 DNA reads TGTGCCAGCAGCCCCACCATGAACACTGAAGCTTTCTTT.

The chain couples TRBV5-1 to TRBJ1-1, with D maybe TRBD1 (5 bases). The CDR3 covers 16 residues. Looked up from germline, CDR1 is SGHRS and CDR2 is YFSETQ. V lost 0 bases and J lost 3, with 15 bases in between. Written as DNA, the CDR3 is TGCGCCAGCAGCTTGGAAGGGGATCCCTGGGACACTGAAGCTTTCTTT. Translating gives CASSLEGDPWDTEAFF.